One sample yielded the 4 T cell receptor beta chains listed below, sequenced in a study of T cells after yellow fever vaccination. TCRdb reprocessed the 5' RACE reads with MiXCR, giving one entry per CDR3 protein. This sample carries roughly 520,000 distinct CDR3 sequences, roughly a fifth of them seen once, and the ten largest clones take about 16%. The sample was PBMCs, taken about 21 days after the first yellow fever vaccination. These receptors were taken from a man aged 18 to 29 who received the YFV17D yellow fever vaccine.

This clonotype was seen only a few times. The CDR3 bases are TGTGCCAGCAGCCGCCAAGGGACAGGGGGACCATGGGGACTGTTTTTT. Translation gives CASSRQGTGGPWGLFF. The V gene is TRBV7-9, the J gene TRBJ1-4; 11 bases match TRBD1. CDR3 length: 16 amino acids. Germline V gene data show CDR1 as SEHNR and CDR2 as FQNEAQ (reference sequence). V lost 5 bases, J lost 13 bases, and 15 bases stayed unmatched.

The chain employs TRBV7-9 and TRBJ2-1, with 8 bases that match TRBD2. Germline CDR1 SEHNR, CDR2 FQNEAQ (reference sequence). J gave up 8 bases and V 0 bases, and 12 bases lay outside the gene matches. The CDR3 contains 17 residues. The CDR3 sequence is CASSLAGSSGGVDEQFF. In DNA form, the CDR3 reads TGTGCCAGCAGCTTAGCTGGGTCCAGCGGGGGTGTAGATGAGCAGTTCTTC.

The chain links TRBV4-1 to TRBJ2-7; the D call may be TRBD1 or TRBD2 (5 bases each). The CDR3 spans 15 residues. Germline loops: CDR1 MGHRA, CDR2 YSYEKL. Trimming stripped 1 base from V and 2 bases from J, with 12 bases between. Here the CDR3 DNA reads TGCGCCAGCAGCCAAGGATGGGGGAGCCCCTACGAGCAGTACTTC. Protein product: CASSQGWGSPYEQYF.

This clonotype was counted a few times. The chain has TRBV20-1 and TRBJ2-5; 13 nucleotides agree with TRBD2. The germline gives CDR1 DFQATT, CDR2 SNEGSKA (reference sequence). CDR3 length: 15 residues. Losses at the gene ends were 6 bases for V and 2 bases for J; bases not matched to a gene: 6. The chain's CDR3 is CSARGTSGDQETQYF. The DNA for the CDR3 is TGCAGTGCCCGCGGGACTAGCGGGGATCAAGAGACCCAGTACTTC.